This note documents a single T cell receptor (beta chain) sequence. These data are taken from a study of blood T cell repertoires in COVID-19. This table comes from immunoSEQ multiplex PCR, and its TCRdb copy is limited to in-frame clones, with some not included. The data contain approximately 100,000 clones, 85% of them singletons. After removal of 5 bases from V and 6 bases from J, the junction contained 12 bases not matched to a gene. CDR1 is SNHLY and CDR2 is FYNNEI in the germline V gene. This CDR3 region has 16 residues. The chain is built from TRBV2 and TRBJ2-1; TRBD1 aligns across 8 bases. The specimen sequenced was peripheral blood. The source is a man older than 75 with acute or convalescent COVID-19. The CDR3 coding sequence is TGTGCCAGCAGTCCTCGGACAGGGCCGGTCGTCAATGAGCAGTTCTTC. Translated: CASSPRTGPVVNEQFF.